Shown below are 20 T cell receptor beta chains from a single sample sequenced in a study of blood T cell repertoires in COVID-19. Using immunoSEQ multiplex PCR, the repertoire was profiled, and TCRdb retains in-frame clones only, with some absent. The sample has tens of thousands of clones, 82% seen once. The sample consisted of peripheral blood. Receptors were obtained from a human donor with acute or convalescent COVID-19. The donor label of this sample is uncertain.

The chain employs TRBV3-1 (or the pseudogene TRBV3-2) and TRBJ1-6; 7 positions match TRBD1. From germline, CDR1 is LGHDT and CDR2 YNNKEL (reference sequence). The length of the CDR3 is 14 residues. The V gene end was trimmed by 1 base and the J gene end by 9 bases; junction bases not matched to a gene: 3. In DNA, the CDR3 is TGTGCCAGCAGCCAAGGACAGGGAAGTTCACCCCTCCACTTT. This translates into CASSQGQGSSPLHF.

As concerns this clone: Different DNA sequences within this sample yield the same CDR3. The chain carries TRBV7-2 and TRBJ1-3, with TRBD1 matching 7 bases. Germline V gene data show CDR1 as SGHTA and CDR2 as FQGNSA. The CDR3 totals 13 residues. The V and J ends lost 5 bases and 4 bases, in that order; junction bases with no gene match: 2. The CDR3 region is CASSLDRGNTIYF. The CDR3 DNA reads TGTGCCAGCAGCCTGGACAGGGGAAACACCATATATTTT.

This clone was counted between two and nine times. The rearrangement links TRBV5-1 to TRBJ2-7; 8 positions match TRBD1. The germline V gene encodes CDR1 SGHRS and CDR2 YFSETQ. With V trimmed by 1 base and J by 6 bases, 9 bases remained unmatched. The CDR3 totals 15 residues. CDR3 nucleotide sequence: TGCGCCAGCAGCTTGCTAGGACAGGGACAAGGCGAGCAGTACTTC. The encoded protein is CASSLLGQGQGEQYF.

The V gene is TRBV27, the J gene TRBJ2-2, with D unresolved. V was clipped by 5 bases and J by 4 bases, with 14 bases between them. The germline V gene has CDR1 MNHEY and CDR2 SMNVEV (reference sequence). This CDR3 is built from 15 residues. CDR3 in DNA: TGTGCCAGCAGTCTCACCCGCAGTACCACCGGGGAGCTGTTTTTT. This encodes CASSLTRSTTGELFF.

The V gene is TRBV23-1, the J gene TRBJ1-5; D gene unclear. Being an ORF, TRBV23-1 has a function that is uncertain. The CDR3 runs to 12 residues. Trimming pared 7 bases from V and 4 bases from J, leaving 8 bases between. The CDR3 loop is CASIFTNQPQHF. The CDR3 DNA reads as TGCGCCAGCATATTCACAAATCAGCCCCAGCATTTT.

The V call is TRBV6-2 or TRBV6-3, the J call TRBJ2-4; 13 positions match TRBD2. CDR1 is MNHEY, CDR2 SVGEGT, per germline. There are 19 residues in the CDR3. V shed 5 bases, J shed 1 base, and the junction held 11 bases outside the gene matches. DNA of the CDR3: TGTGCCAGCAGTACAATGACTAGCGGGAGGTTTCAGGCCAAAAACATTCAGTACTTC. It codes for CASSTMTSGRFQAKNIQYF.

The rearrangement joins TRBV6-6 to TRBJ1-3, with 8 bases identical to TRBD1. The V segment lost 6 bases and the J segment 8 bases; nucleotides outside the gene matches: 3. Per the germline V gene, CDR1 is MNHNY and CDR2 is SVGAGI (reference sequence). This CDR3 spans 12 amino acids. The CDR3: CASSLQGDTIYF. The CDR3 DNA reads TGTGCCAGCAGCCTACAGGGGGACACCATATATTTT.

J is TRBJ2-5 and V is TRBV11-3, with 10 bases that match TRBD2. V lost 2 bases and J lost 4; bases outside the gene matches: 1. CDR1 is SGHNT and CDR2 is YENEEA in the germline V gene. The CDR3 totals 14 residues. CDR3 region: CASSLSGGGETQYF. CDR3 in DNA: TGTGCCAGCAGCTTAAGCGGGGGGGGAGAGACCCAGTACTTC.

This chain joins TRBV30 and TRBJ2-6; a possible D gene is TRBD1 (6 bases). The V end was cut by 4 bases, the J end by 0 bases, with 16 bases between. The CDR3 has 17 residues. Germline loops: CDR1 GTSNPN, CDR2 SVGIG (reference sequence). This chain's CDR3 is CAWKKRDTHSGANVLTF. The DNA for the CDR3 is TGTGCCTGGAAGAAAAGGGACACCCACTCTGGGGCCAACGTCCTGACTTTC. Looking up the rest from reference TRBV30 and TRBJ2-6 gives the full variable domain: SQTIHQWPATLVQPVGSPLSLECTVEGTSNPNLYWYRQAAGRGLQLLFYSVGIGQISSEVPQNLSASRPQDRQFILSSKKLLLSDSGFYLCAWKKRDTHSGANVLTFGAGSRLTVL.

The chain employs TRBV28 and TRBJ2-4, with D perhaps TRBD1 (6 bases). From germline, CDR1 is MDHEN and CDR2 SYDVKM. V lost 6 bases and J lost 3, with 12 bases in between. This CDR3 has 14 amino acids. The DNA of the CDR3 is TGTGCCAGCAGGAAACAGGGTGGCAAAAACATTCAGTACTTC. It specifies CASRKQGGKNIQYF.

The chain couples TRBV27 to TRBJ2-5, with TRBD1 matching over 9 bases. Germline V gene lookup returns CDR1 MNHEY and CDR2 SMNVEV (reference sequence). The CDR3 is 15 amino acids. V lost 6 bases and J lost 4; bases outside the gene matches: 9. Here the CDR3 DNA reads TGTGCCAGCAGGCTCTACCTGGGACAGGGAGAGACCCAGTACTTC. This gives the protein CASRLYLGQGETQYF.

V gene TRBV3-1 (or the pseudogene TRBV3-2) combines with J gene TRBJ2-7; unclear D gene. The CDR3 is 12 residues long. Trimming pared 5 bases from V and 3 bases from J, leaving 8 bases between. Germline CDR1 and CDR2: LGHDT and YNNKEL (reference sequence). CDR3: CASSYSNYEQYF. The CDR3 DNA sequence: TGTGCCAGCAGCTACAGCAACTACGAGCAGTACTTC.

The J gene is TRBJ1-5, the V gene TRBV13; D not resolved. Germline-derived CDR1 and CDR2 are PRHDT and FYEKMQ (reference sequence). CDR3 length: 13 amino acids. Trimming cost V 0 bases and J 3 bases, with 3 bases left between them. CDR3: CASSLGYNQPQHF. DNA for the CDR3: TGTGCCAGCAGCTTAGGCTACAATCAGCCCCAGCATTTT.

This clone was observed a handful of times. The chain couples TRBV9 to TRBJ2-1, with D tentatively TRBD2 (6 bases). CDR3 length equals 15 residues. Germline CDR1 SGDLS, CDR2 YYNGEE. Trimming shortened V by 3 bases and J by 5 bases, and 15 bases separated the two germline ends. CDR3 sequence (DNA): TGTGCCAGCAGCGAGACGGGACTTACAAACAATGAGCAGTTCTTC. Protein sequence: CASSETGLTNNEQFF.

The chain links TRBV5-5 to TRBJ2-1; 10 bases are shared with TRBD2. CDR1 is SGHKS and CDR2 is YYEKEE in the germline V gene (reference sequence). J lost 3 bases, V lost 4 bases, and 7 bases had no gene match. This CDR3 is 16 amino acids long. CDR3 bases: TGTGCCAGCAGCAGCAGCCCTAGCGGGAGCTACAATGAGCAGTTCTTC. Amino acids: CASSSSPSGSYNEQFF. The full variable domain, with the rest looked up from reference TRBV5-5 and TRBJ2-1, is DAGVTQSPTHLIKTRGQQVTLRCSPISGHKSVSWYQQVLGQGPQFIFQYYEKEERGRGNFPDRFSARQFPNYSSELNVNALLLGDSALYLCASSSSPSGSYNEQFFGPGTRLTVL.

The chain couples TRBV24-1 to TRBJ1-2, with TRBD1 identical over 9 bases. Germline V gene data show CDR1 as KGHDR and CDR2 as SFDVKD. The J segment lost 6 bases and the V segment lost 3 bases, leaving 7 bases of the junction unmatched. The CDR3 loop spans 15 amino acids. The CDR3 loop reads CATSDPGTGSNGYTF. The CDR3 DNA sequence: TGTGCCACCAGTGATCCAGGGACAGGGAGTAATGGCTACACCTTC.

The chain carries TRBV10-3 and TRBJ1-2; a possible D gene is TRBD1 (5 bases). The CDR3 is 14 amino acids. Deletions cut 2 bases from V and 4 bases from J, with 11 bases between. Germline V gives CDR1 ENHRY, CDR2 SYGVKD. CDR3 sequence reads: CAISEPRQPYGYTF. CDR3 nucleotides: TGTGCCATCAGTGAGCCCCGACAGCCCTATGGCTACACCTTC.

The chain combines TRBV9 with TRBJ2-1; 10 bases are shared with TRBD1. Germline trimming cut 4 bases from V and 4 bases from J; bases unmatched to any gene: 8. The CDR3 is made up of 16 amino acids. Germline CDR1 SGDLS, CDR2 YYNGEE. The CDR3 reads CASSPTRDRGYNEQFF. In DNA form, the CDR3 reads TGTGCCAGCAGCCCTACCCGGGACAGGGGATACAATGAGCAGTTCTTC.

This chain uses TRBV15 with TRBJ2-1, with 7 bases matching TRBD2. This CDR3 has 15 residues. The trim removed 5 bases at V and 3 bases at J, leaving 7 bases unmatched. In germline, CDR1 is LNHNV, CDR2 YYDKDF (reference sequence). CDR3 loop: CATSPGTTNYNEQFF. The CDR3 bases are TGTGCCACCAGCCCCGGGACTACGAACTACAATGAGCAGTTCTTC. The whole variable domain, remainder taken from reference TRBV15 and TRBJ2-1, is DAMVIQNPRYQVTQFGKPVTLSCSQTLNHNVMYWYQQKSSQAPKLLFHYYDKDFNNEADTPDNFQSRRPNTSFCFLDIRSPGLGDTAMYLCATSPGTTNYNEQFFGPGTRLTVL.

This clone has more than one count but fewer than ten. V usage is TRBV5-8 and J usage is TRBJ2-5; the match to TRBD2 covers 10 bases. The CDR3 has 16 amino acids. Unmatched junction bases numbered 9, after V lost 4 bases and J lost 3 bases. Germline loops: CDR1 SGHTS, CDR2 YDEGEE. In DNA, the CDR3 is TGTGCCAGCAGCGCATGGACTAGCGGAATGAAAGAGACCCAGTACTTC. Translating gives CASSAWTSGMKETQYF.